The following is a T cell receptor (beta chain) sequence with its context. This record comes from a study of blood T cell repertoires in COVID-19. Overall study context: Samples taken during acute and convalescent COVID-19 were collected in the United States, Italy and Spain. The cDNA or gDNA used as material had been derived from T cells, B-cell-depleted T cells, or PBMCs.

The V gene end was trimmed by 4 bases and the J gene end by 4 bases; junction bases not matched to a gene: 11. The CDR3 runs 16 residues. Germline loops: CDR1 SGHRS, CDR2 YFSETQ. Per the original methods: Estimated nucleated cell counts came from reference gene primer amplification. Here immunoSEQ multiplex PCR was the method, and the copy in TCRdb shows in-frame clones only, minus some. V and J calls and clone size come straight from that table; D and trimming were deduced from the DNA. The sample has roughly 170,000 clones, 70% to 90% seen once. The receptor was derived from a man aged 55 to 70 who had recovered from COVID-19. Source material: peripheral blood. This chain links TRBV5-1 with TRBJ2-5; 9 nucleotides line up with TRBD2. The CDR3 region is CASSQGVAGDAETQYF. For the CDR3, the DNA is TGCGCCAGCAGCCAGGGGGTAGCGGGGGATGCAGAGACCCAGTACTTC.